Reported below is one T cell receptor beta chain. The sample comes from a study of blood T cell repertoires in COVID-19. Across the study: Sources were T cells, B-cell-depleted T cells, or PBMCs; the material itself was cDNA or gDNA.

Original processing methods: Using reference gene primer amplification, nucleated cell counts were estimated. The method was immunoSEQ multiplex PCR; TCRdb's version includes in-frame clones alone and lacks a portion of them. The V and J calls and clone size are taken from that table; D and trimming were inferred from the DNA. This sample carries roughly 150,000 clones, approximately 90% of them seen once, and the ten largest clones take approximately 4.6%. The material sequenced was peripheral blood. This clonotype was sampled from a man aged 18-30 years with COVID-19, enrolled during active disease.

The CDR3 coding sequence is TGTGCCAGCAGCCTAGGACAGAGCTATGGCTACACCTTC. This encodes CASSLGQSYGYTF. The chain combines TRBV7-3 with TRBJ1-2; the D gene is possibly TRBD1 (6 bases). Germline V gene data show CDR1 as SGHTA and CDR2 as FQGTGA. Trimming removed 5 bases from V and 4 bases from J, with 11 bases in between. The CDR3 is 13 amino acids.